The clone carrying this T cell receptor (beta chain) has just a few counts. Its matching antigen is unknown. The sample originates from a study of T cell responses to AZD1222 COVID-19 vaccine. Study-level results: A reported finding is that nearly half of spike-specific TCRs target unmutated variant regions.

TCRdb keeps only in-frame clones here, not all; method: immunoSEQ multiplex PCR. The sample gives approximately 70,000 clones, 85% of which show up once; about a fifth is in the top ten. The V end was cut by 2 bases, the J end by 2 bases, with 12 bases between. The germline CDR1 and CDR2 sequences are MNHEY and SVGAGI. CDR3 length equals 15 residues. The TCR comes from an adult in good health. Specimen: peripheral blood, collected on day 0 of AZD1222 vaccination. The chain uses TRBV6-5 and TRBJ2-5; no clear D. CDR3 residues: CASSYNPLGQETQYF. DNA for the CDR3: TGTGCCAGCAGTTACAACCCTTTGGGTCAAGAGACCCAGTACTTC.